A single sample gave rise to the 9 T cell receptor beta chains below, sequenced in a study of regulatory T cells in long-lasting Graves disease. iRepertoire HTBI primers and Arm-PCR of CDR3 regions built TCR beta libraries. TCRdb reprocessed the multiplex PCR reads via MiXCR and lists one record per CDR3 protein. Found here are about 500,000 distinct CDR3 sequences, about 12% of them singletons; the top ten hold roughly 8.9%. Time point denoted: newly diagnosed GD, antithyroid drugs for less than 3 months. Researchers made the TCR library from RNA that was extracted from PBMCs. The same specimen was also included in a second study, on T cells in Graves' hyperthyroidism and ophthalmopathy.

The sample here was peripheral blood mononuclear cells (PBMCs), taken at new diagnosis, from a patient treated with antithyroid drugs. These receptors all come from a woman aged 25 to 39 with Graves disease.

This clonotype was seen repeatedly, ten times or more. The junction shows a germline mismatch at one end, possibly a read error. J is TRBJ2-5 and V is TRBV4-1; D remains ambiguous. In germline, CDR1 is MGHRA, CDR2 YSYEKL. The CDR3 contains 14 residues. The CDR3 DNA reads TGTGCCAGCAGCCCCGGGCCACTTCAAGAGACCCAGTACTTC. This gives the protein CASSPGPLQETQYF.

There are many counts of this clonotype. The genes are TRBV7-2 and TRBJ1-2; D is possibly TRBD1 (5 bases). The germline V gene encodes CDR1 SGHTA and CDR2 FQGNSA. The V and J ends lost 5 bases and 5 bases respectively, with 15 bases between them. This CDR3 has 14 residues. The DNA of the CDR3 is TGTGCCAGCAGCGGACTAACAGGAGGGTATGGCTACACCTTC. Translation: CASSGLTGGYGYTF.

There are many counts of this clonotype. The rearrangement joins TRBV27 to TRBJ2-1; weak D call: TRBD2 (5 bases). CDR1 is MNHEY and CDR2 is SMNVEV in the germline V gene (reference sequence). The CDR3 length is 16 residues. V lost 4 bases to trimming and J lost 1 base, with 14 bases between them. CDR3 sequence reads: CASSSPARGSYNEQFF. The DNA for the CDR3 is TGTGCCAGCAGTTCCCCGGCTAGAGGGTCCTACAATGAGCAGTTCTTC.

Comments on this clonotype: It differs at one base from a far larger clone, so likely a read error. V and J are TRBV11-1 and TRBJ2-2; no firm D call. V lost 5 bases and J lost 4, with 11 bases in between. Germline-derived CDR1 and CDR2 are SGHAT and FQDESV (reference sequence). This CDR3 contains 14 residues. CDR3 amino acids: CASSERRVTGELFF. In nucleotides, the CDR3 is TGTGCCAGCAGCGAGAGAAGGGTCACCGGGGAGCTGTTTTTT.

This clonotype has ten or more counts. This chain uses TRBV20-1 with TRBJ1-1; tentative D call: TRBD1 (6 bases). The CDR3 length is 13 residues. Trimming removed 6 bases at V and 6 bases at J, with 17 bases between. In germline, CDR1 is DFQATT, CDR2 SNEGSKA (reference sequence). In DNA form, the CDR3 reads TGCAGTGCCGTACGGGGGACAAGGGCTGAAGCTTTCTTT. Translated: CSAVRGTRAEAFF.

This clonotype was detected a few times. The chain carries TRBV19 and TRBJ2-7, with D maybe TRBD2 (6 bases). V shed 5 bases and J shed 2 bases, with 13 bases lying between them. Germline-derived CDR1 and CDR2 are LNHDA and SQIVND (reference sequence). The CDR3 runs 14 residues. The CDR3 nucleotides are TGTGCCAGTAGTGAGACTAGTCGCCCCTACGAGCAGTACTTC. Its translation is CASSETSRPYEQYF.

Of note for this clonotype: A much larger clone lies one base from this, so it may be a read error. The chain is built from TRBV6-1 and TRBJ1-1, with D uncertain. The CDR3 is made up of 13 amino acids. The V end was cut by 5 bases, the J end by 4 bases, with 11 bases between. Germline V CDR1 and CDR2: MNHNS, SASEGT. The CDR3 coding sequence is TGTGCCAGCAGTCAATATCTGGGCACTGAAGCTTTCTTT. This sequence encodes CASSQYLGTEAFF.

This clonotype was counted ten times or more. The chain combines TRBV7-9 with TRBJ1-4; 7 positions agree with TRBD1. The CDR3 consists of 14 residues. J was trimmed by 6 bases and V by 5 bases; bases with no gene match: 6. Germline V gene data show CDR1 as SEHNR and CDR2 as FQNEAQ (reference sequence). CDR3 region: CASSPTGLDEKLFF. Written as DNA, the CDR3 is TGTGCCAGCAGCCCGACAGGGTTAGATGAAAAACTGTTTTTT.

This clonotype appeared many times. The V and J genes are TRBV6-5 and TRBJ2-7; TRBD1 agrees at 7 bases. The CDR3 spans 14 residues. V dropped 2 bases and J dropped 4; count of bases not matched to a gene: 5. CDR1 and CDR2 from the germline V gene are MNHEY and SVGAGI. The CDR3 DNA reads TGTGCCAGCAGTTACGTAGGGGGCTCGTACGAGCAGTACTTC. Its translation is CASSYVGGSYEQYF.